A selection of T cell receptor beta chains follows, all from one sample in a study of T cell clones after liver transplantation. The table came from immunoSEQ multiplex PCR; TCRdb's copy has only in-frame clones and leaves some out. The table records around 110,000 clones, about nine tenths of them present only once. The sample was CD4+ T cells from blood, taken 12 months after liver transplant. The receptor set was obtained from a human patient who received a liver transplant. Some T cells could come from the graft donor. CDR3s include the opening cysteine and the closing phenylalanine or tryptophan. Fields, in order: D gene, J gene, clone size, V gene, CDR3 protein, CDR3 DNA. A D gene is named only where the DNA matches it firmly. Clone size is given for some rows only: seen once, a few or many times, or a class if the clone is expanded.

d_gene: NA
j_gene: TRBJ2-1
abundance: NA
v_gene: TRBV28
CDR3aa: CASSPLGREHNEQFF
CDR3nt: TGTGCCAGCAGCCCCTTGGGGCGGGAACACAATGAGCAGTTCTTC

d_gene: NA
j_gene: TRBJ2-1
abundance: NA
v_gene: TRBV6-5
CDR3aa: CASSRRGDNEQFF
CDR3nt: TGTGCCAGCAGTCGCAGGGGGGACAATGAGCAGTTCTTC

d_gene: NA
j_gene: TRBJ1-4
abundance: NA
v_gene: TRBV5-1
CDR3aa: CASSLGQVSEKLFF
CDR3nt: TGCGCCAGCAGCTTGGGACAGGTGTCGGAAAAACTGTTTTTT

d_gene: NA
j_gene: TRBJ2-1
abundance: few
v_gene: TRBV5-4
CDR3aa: CASSFGYGGGGNEQFF
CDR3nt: TGTGCCAGCAGCTTTGGGTATGGAGGGGGGGGCAATGAGCAGTTCTTC

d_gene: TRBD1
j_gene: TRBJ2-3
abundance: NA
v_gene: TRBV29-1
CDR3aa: CSVGSLPGQGASGTQYF
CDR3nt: TGCAGCGTTGGGTCTCTACCGGGACAGGGGGCTTCTGGTACGCAGTATTTT

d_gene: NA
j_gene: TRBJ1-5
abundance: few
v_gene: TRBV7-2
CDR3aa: CASSLGANQPQHF
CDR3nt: TGTGCCAGCAGCTTAGGGGCCAATCAGCCCCAGCATTTT

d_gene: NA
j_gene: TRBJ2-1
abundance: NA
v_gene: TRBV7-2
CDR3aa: CASRLAREQFF
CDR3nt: TGTGCCAGCAGACTAGCCCGAGAGCAGTTCTTC

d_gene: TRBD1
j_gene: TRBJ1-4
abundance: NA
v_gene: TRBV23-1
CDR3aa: CASSQGQARFIATNEKLFF
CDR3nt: TGCGCCAGCAGTCAAGGACAGGCAAGGTTTATTGCAACTAATGAAAAACTGTTTTTT

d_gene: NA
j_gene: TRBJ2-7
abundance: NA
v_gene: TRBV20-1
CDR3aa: CSARGQNEQYF
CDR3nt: TGCAGTGCAAGAGGACAAAACGAGCAGTACTTC

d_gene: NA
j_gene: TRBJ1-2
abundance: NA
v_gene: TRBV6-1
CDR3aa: CASSENRNYGYTF
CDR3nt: TGTGCCAGCAGTGAAAATAGGAACTATGGCTACACCTTC

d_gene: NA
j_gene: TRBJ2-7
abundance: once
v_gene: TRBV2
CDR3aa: CASSGTGRGGEQYF
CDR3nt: TGTGCCAGCAGTGGGACGGGCAGGGGGGGCGAGCAGTACTTC

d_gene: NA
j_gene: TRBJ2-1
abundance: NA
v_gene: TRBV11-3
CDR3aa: CASSLDVTRDEQFF
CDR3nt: TGTGCCAGCAGCTTAGACGTTACCCGTGACGAGCAGTTCTTC

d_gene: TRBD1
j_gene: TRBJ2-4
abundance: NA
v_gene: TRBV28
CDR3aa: CASIDRVGTKNIQYF
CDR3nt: TGTGCCAGCATCGACAGGGTTGGGACCAAAAACATTCAGTACTTC

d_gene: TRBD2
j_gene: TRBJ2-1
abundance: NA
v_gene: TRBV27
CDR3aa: CASSSPGLAGSFYLSNEQFF
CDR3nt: TGTGCCAGCAGTTCCCCGGGACTAGCGGGAAGTTTTTACCTTAGCAATGAGCAGTTCTTC

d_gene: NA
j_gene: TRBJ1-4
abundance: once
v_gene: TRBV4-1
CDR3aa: CASSSGHPNEKLFF
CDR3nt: TGCGCCAGCAGCTCGGGACACCCTAATGAAAAACTGTTTTTT

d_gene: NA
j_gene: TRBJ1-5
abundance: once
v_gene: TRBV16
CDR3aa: CASSPGRISNQPQHF
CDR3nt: TGTGCCAGCAGCCCAGGACGGATTAGCAATCAGCCCCAGCATTTT